This paragraph reports one T cell receptor beta chain. This entry belongs to a study of control samples from healthy donors and cancer patients. Here immunoSEQ multiplex PCR was the method, and the copy in TCRdb shows in-frame clones only, minus some. The sample shows 150,000 or so clones, roughly 95% of them seen only once. This CDR3 region has 13 residues. Germline loops: CDR1 ENHRY, CDR2 SYGVKD. Trimming shortened V by 4 bases and J by 5 bases, and 9 bases separated the two germline ends. This TCR came from a woman in her fifties or sixties in good health. Material for sequencing was blood. The V gene is TRBV10-3, the J gene TRBJ2-1; D not resolved. CDR3: CAISVERNNEQFF. CDR3 sequence (DNA): TGTGCCATCAGTGTTGAAAGGAACAATGAGCAGTTCTTC.